Shown below are 15 T cell receptor beta chains from a single sample sequenced in a study of blood T cell repertoires in COVID-19 (TCRdb year 2020). Library method: the immunoSEQ multiplex PCR assay. TCRdb retrieved this table from immuneACCESS and kept in-frame rearrangements only. Not all clones are present; in checked studies, unresolved V genes account for under half, and no reason is known for the remainder. For this sample there are fewer than 250,000 clones; around 88% appear just once. In total, the top ten clones hold about 7.4% of the sample. Sequenced input: peripheral blood. These receptors were taken from a woman aged 45 to 65 with acute or convalescent COVID-19.

This chain links TRBV18 with TRBJ1-1; D is unresolved. The germline V gene encodes CDR1 KGHSH and CDR2 LQKENI. The CDR3 runs to 15 residues. The germline V and J ends were trimmed by 2 bases and 5 bases, with 15 bases remaining between them. CDR3 nucleotides: TGTGCCAGCTCACCATCTGGGAGGATGGGAACTGAAGCTTTCTTT. Its protein product is CASSPSGRMGTEAFF.

V and J are TRBV10-3 and TRBJ1-2, with TRBD1 identical over 10 bases. Germline V gives CDR1 ENHRY, CDR2 SYGVKD. V lost 6 bases, J lost 3 bases, and 7 bases stayed unmatched. The CDR3 spans 15 residues. The chain's CDR3 is CAIRGGTGVDYGYTF. The CDR3 DNA sequence: TGTGCCATCAGGGGAGGGACAGGGGTTGACTATGGCTACACCTTC.

The chain combines TRBV24-1 with TRBJ1-2; possibly TRBD1 for D (6 bases). CDR3 size: 12 residues. The V end was cut by 9 bases, the J end by 7 bases, with 14 bases between. Germline V gene sequence: CDR1 KGHDR, CDR2 SFDVKD. This CDR3 is CATRTEVSGYTF. The CDR3 region has the DNA TGTGCCACCCGGACAGAGGTCTCTGGCTACACCTTC.

This clone was detected only a few times. The chain combines TRBV5-4 with TRBJ2-7; 7 bases agree with TRBD2. Trimming removed 3 bases from V and 0 bases from J; junction bases left unmatched: 3. The germline V gene has CDR1 SGHNT and CDR2 YYREEE (reference sequence). This CDR3 contains 14 residues. The CDR3 DNA reads TGTGCCAGCAGCTCCAGCGGGGCCTCCTACGAGCAGTACTTC. It translates to CASSSSGASYEQYF.

In its sample, this clone was seen a few times. The rearrangement uses TRBV11-3 and TRBJ1-1; no clear D gene. V lost 9 bases to trimming and J lost 1 base, with 9 bases between them. The CDR3 extends over 12 amino acids. Germline CDR1 reads SGHNT; CDR2 reads YENEEA. In nucleotides, the CDR3 is TGTGCCAGGAAGGGAGAGAACACTGAAGCTTTCTTT. It specifies CARKGENTEAFF.

The chain has TRBV5-6 and TRBJ1-1, with TRBD1 matching 7 bases. The CDR3 is 17 amino acids. Losses at the gene ends were 1 base for V and 5 bases for J; bases not matched to a gene: 14. Germline CDR1 SGHDT, CDR2 YYEEEE. CDR3 region: CASSLKFRGRKKTEAFF. DNA for the CDR3: TGTGCCAGCAGCTTGAAATTCAGGGGGAGGAAGAAGACTGAAGCTTTCTTT.

The V call is TRBV6-1, the J call TRBJ1-2, with D unresolved. Germline-derived CDR1 and CDR2 are MNHNS and SASEGT. The CDR3 consists of 15 residues. The V gene lost 2 bases and the J gene lost 0 bases, with 10 bases spanning the gap. In DNA form, the CDR3 reads TGTGCCAGCAGTGAATCGAGCCAGGCTAACTATGGCTACACCTTC. This codes for CASSESSQANYGYTF.

The CDR3 loop is CASSSRDRRGYTF. In DNA, the CDR3 is TGTGCCAGCAGCTCAAGGGACAGGAGAGGCTACACCTTC. This chain uses TRBV7-8 with TRBJ1-2; 8 bases fit TRBD1. The junction had 6 bases not matched to a gene; V was cut back by 4 bases and J by 8 bases. In germline, CDR1 is SGHVS, CDR2 FQNEAQ. The CDR3 totals 13 residues.

The chain links TRBV9 to TRBJ2-3, with 7 nucleotides matching TRBD1. The V segment lost 0 bases and the J segment 5 bases; nucleotides outside the gene matches: 6. The CDR3 is made up of 15 amino acids. The germline V gene encodes CDR1 SGDLS and CDR2 YYNGEE. The CDR3 is CASSVDTGAVDTQYF. The CDR3 nucleotides read TGTGCCAGCAGCGTAGACACAGGGGCAGTAGATACGCAGTATTTT.

The CDR3 nucleotides read TGTGCCAGCAGGCGGACTAGCGGGGGTTATACGCAGTATTTT. The encoded protein is CASRRTSGGYTQYF. This sequence joins TRBV28 and TRBJ2-3; 13 positions agree with TRBD2. Germline V gene lookup returns CDR1 MDHEN and CDR2 SYDVKM. This CDR3 is built from 14 residues. V lost 6 bases to trimming and J lost 7 bases; unmatched junction nucleotides: 4.

The chain employs TRBV3-1 (or the pseudogene TRBV3-2) and TRBJ2-3, with D uncertain. Between the trimmed V and J ends, which lost 0 bases and 1 base, there was a span of 14 bases. This CDR3 has 17 amino acids. In germline, CDR1 is LGHDT, CDR2 YNNKEL (reference sequence). The CDR3 region has the DNA TGTGCCAGCAGCCAAGAAGAGGTCCGAATGGGCACAGATACGCAGTATTTT. Its protein is CASSQEEVRMGTDTQYF.

V gene TRBV28 combines with J gene TRBJ1-1; tentative D call: TRBD1 (5 bases). The CDR3 runs 14 residues. Looked up from germline, CDR1 is MDHEN and CDR2 is SYDVKM. The V end lost 6 bases, the J end lost 6 bases, and 17 bases lay between the germline ends. This CDR3 reads CASRRHSGAAEAFF. DNA of the CDR3: TGTGCCAGCAGGAGACACAGCGGGGCGGCTGAAGCTTTCTTT.

The V call is TRBV5-5, the J call TRBJ2-1, with D perhaps TRBD2 (5 bases). Germline V gene sequence: CDR1 SGHKS, CDR2 YYEKEE (reference sequence). The CDR3 runs to 16 residues. The V gene lost 4 bases and the J gene lost 0 bases, with 14 bases spanning the gap. DNA for the CDR3: TGTGCCAGCAGCGGTGGACTTTTCAGCTCCTACAATGAGCAGTTCTTC. Translated: CASSGGLFSSYNEQFF.

This clone was picked up one time. The chain combines TRBV6-5 with TRBJ2-7; 7 nucleotides agree with TRBD1. After removal of 8 bases from V and 3 bases from J, the junction contained 4 bases not matched to a gene. This CDR3 has 12 residues. Germline values: CDR1 MNHEY, CDR2 SVGAGI. CDR3 sequence reads: CASARGFYEQYF. In DNA form, the CDR3 reads TGTGCCAGCGCCAGGGGGTTCTACGAGCAGTACTTC.

The V and J genes are TRBV11-2 and TRBJ2-7; the D is unclear. The germline gives CDR1 SGHAT, CDR2 FQNNGV. There are 11 residues in the CDR3. V lost 2 bases to trimming and J lost 5 bases, with 4 bases between them. CDR3 in DNA: TGTGCCAGCAGCTTACTACACGAGCAGTACTTC. Amino acids: CASSLLHEQYF.